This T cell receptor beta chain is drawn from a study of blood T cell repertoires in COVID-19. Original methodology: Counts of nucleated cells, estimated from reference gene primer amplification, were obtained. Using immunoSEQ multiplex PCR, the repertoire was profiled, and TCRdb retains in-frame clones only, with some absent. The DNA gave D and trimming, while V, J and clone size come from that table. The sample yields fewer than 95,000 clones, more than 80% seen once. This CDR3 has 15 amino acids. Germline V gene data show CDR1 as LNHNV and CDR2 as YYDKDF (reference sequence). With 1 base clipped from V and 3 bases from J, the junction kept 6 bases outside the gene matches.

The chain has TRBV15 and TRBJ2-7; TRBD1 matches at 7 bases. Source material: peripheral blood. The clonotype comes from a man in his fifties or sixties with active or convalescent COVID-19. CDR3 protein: CATSRGDRDIYEQYF. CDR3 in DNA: TGTGCCACCAGCAGAGGAGACAGGGATATCTACGAGCAGTACTTC.